This T cell receptor (beta chain) was recovered during a study of cytomegalovirus exposure and HLA in healthy donors. Concerning this clone: Its antigen is as yet unknown.

Points from the study as a whole: Three CMV-associated chains proved CMV antigen-specific in vitro. An analysis done earlier found most TCR beta V segments productive about 87% or about 30% of the time.

The CDR3 covers 15 residues. The V gene's germline CDR1 is LGHNA and CDR2 YSLEER. The ends lost 4 bases at V and 7 bases at J; junction bases unmatched: 13. PCR amplification relied on 60 Vbeta primers (plus 13 Jbeta primers). Only in-frame clones appear in the TCRdb table, and some are missing; sequencing was by immunoSEQ multiplex PCR. The table includes about 160,000 clones, roughly 75% detected once. The chain links TRBV4-3 to TRBJ2-7; TRBD2 agrees at 7 bases. The TCR was taken from a female donor in good health and CMV-seronegative. Sequenced: PBMCs. CDR3 sequence: CASSPTRGTGGEQYF. The CDR3 nucleotides are TGCGCCAGCAGCCCCACCCGGGGTACCGGGGGGGAGCAGTACTTC.